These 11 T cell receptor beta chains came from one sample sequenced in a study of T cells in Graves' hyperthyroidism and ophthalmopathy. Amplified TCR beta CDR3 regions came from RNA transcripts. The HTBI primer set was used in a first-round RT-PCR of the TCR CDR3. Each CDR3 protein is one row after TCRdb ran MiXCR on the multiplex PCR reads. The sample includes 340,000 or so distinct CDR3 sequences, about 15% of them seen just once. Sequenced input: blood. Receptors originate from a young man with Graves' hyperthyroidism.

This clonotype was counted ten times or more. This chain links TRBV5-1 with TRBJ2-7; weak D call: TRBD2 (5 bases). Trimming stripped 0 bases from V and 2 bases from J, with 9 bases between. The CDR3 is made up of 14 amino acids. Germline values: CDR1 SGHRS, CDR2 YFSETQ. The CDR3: CASSLARRAYEQYF. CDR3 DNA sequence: TGCGCCAGCAGCTTGGCCCGGCGGGCCTACGAGCAGTACTTC.

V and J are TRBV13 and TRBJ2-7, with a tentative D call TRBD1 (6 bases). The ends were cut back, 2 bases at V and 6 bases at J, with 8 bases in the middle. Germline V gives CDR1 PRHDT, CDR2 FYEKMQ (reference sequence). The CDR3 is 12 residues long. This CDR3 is CASSLPRGEQYF. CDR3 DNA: TGTGCCAGCAGCTTACCCAGGGGCGAGCAGTACTTC.

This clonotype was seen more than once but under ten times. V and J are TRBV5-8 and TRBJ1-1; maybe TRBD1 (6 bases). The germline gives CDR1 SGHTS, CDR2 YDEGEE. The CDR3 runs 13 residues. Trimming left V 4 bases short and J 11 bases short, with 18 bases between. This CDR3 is CASSLQGRLTAFF. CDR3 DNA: TGTGCCAGCAGCCTACAGGGAAGACTAACGGCTTTCTTT.

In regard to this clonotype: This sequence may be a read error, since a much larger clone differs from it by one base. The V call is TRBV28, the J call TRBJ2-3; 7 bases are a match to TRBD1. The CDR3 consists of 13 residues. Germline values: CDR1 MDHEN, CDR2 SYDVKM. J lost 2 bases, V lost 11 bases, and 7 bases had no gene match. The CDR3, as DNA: TGTGCCGACCGGGACAGAAACACAGATACGCAGTATTTT. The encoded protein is CADRDRNTDTQYF.

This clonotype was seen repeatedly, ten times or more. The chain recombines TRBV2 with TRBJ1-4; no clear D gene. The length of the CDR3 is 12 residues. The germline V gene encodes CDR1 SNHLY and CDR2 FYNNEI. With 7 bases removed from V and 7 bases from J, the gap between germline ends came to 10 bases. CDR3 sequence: CASMKSGEKLFF. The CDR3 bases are TGTGCCAGCATGAAATCCGGTGAAAAACTGTTTTTT.

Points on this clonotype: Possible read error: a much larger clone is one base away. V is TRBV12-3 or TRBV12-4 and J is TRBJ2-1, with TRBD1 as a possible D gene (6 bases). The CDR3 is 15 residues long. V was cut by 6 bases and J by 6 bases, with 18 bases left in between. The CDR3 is CASRPTGTLCNEQFF. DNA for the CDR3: TGTGCCAGCAGACCTACCGGGACACTTTGCAATGAGCAGTTCTTC.

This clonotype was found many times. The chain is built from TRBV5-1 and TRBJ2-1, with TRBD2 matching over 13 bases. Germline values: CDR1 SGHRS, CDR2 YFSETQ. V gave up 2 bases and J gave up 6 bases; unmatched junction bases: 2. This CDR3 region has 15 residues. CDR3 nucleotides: TGCGCCAGCAGCTTCGGGACTAGCGGGATCAATGAGCAGTTCTTC. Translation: CASSFGTSGINEQFF.

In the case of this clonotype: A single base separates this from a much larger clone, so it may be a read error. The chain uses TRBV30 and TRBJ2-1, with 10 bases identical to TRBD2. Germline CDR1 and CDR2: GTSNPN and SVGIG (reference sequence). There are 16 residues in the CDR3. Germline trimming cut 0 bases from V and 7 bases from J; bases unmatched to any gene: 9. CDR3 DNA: TGTGCCTGGAGTGTTGCTAGCGGGAGTATATTTAATGAGCAGTTCTTC. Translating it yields CAWSVASGSIFNEQFF.

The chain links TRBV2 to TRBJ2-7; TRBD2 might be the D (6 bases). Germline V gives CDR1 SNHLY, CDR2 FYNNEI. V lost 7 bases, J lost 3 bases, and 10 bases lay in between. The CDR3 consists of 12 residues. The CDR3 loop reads CASNAGGYEQYF. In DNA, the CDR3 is TGTGCCAGCAATGCCGGGGGCTACGAGCAGTACTTC. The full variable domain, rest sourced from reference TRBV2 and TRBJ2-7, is EPEVTQTPSHQVTQMGQEVILRCVPISNHLYFYWYRQILGQKVEFLVSFYNNEISEKSEIFDDQFSVERPDGSNFTLKIRSTKLEDSAMYFCASNAGGYEQYFGPGTRLTVT.

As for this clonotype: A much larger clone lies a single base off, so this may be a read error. The CDR3 is CASSLTQFEELFF. In DNA, the CDR3 is TGTGCCAGCAGTTTAACGCAGTTCGAGGAGCTGTTTTTT. V and J are TRBV27 and TRBJ2-2; no clear D. Looked up from germline, CDR1 is MNHEY and CDR2 is SMNVEV (reference sequence). Trimming removed 2 bases at V and 10 bases at J, with 11 bases between. This CDR3 region has 13 residues.

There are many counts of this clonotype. CDR3 sequence reads: CASSLDGYGYTF. The DNA for the CDR3 is TGTGCCAGCAGTTTAGACGGGTATGGCTACACCTTC. This rearrangement joins TRBV28 to TRBJ1-2; D is uncertain. CDR3 length: 12 amino acids. Trimming shortened V by 2 bases and J by 5 bases, and 6 bases separated the two germline ends. Germline CDR1 MDHEN, CDR2 SYDVKM.